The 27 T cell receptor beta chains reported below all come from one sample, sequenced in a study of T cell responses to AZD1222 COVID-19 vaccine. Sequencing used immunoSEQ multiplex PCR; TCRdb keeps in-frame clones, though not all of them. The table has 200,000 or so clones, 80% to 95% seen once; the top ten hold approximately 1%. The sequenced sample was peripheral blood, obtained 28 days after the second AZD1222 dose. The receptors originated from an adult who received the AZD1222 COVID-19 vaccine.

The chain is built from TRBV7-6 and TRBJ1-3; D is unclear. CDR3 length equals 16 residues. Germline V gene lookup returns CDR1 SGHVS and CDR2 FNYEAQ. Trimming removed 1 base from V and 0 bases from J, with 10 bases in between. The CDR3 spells CASSLVYGNSGNTIYF. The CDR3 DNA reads TGTGCCAGCAGCTTAGTTTACGGGAACTCTGGAAACACCATATATTTT. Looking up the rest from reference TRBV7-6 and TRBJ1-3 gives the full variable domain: GAGVSQSPRYKVTKRGQDVALRCDPISGHVSLYWYRQALGQGPEFLTYFNYEAQQDKSGLPNDRFSAERPEGSISTLTIQRTEQRDSAMYRCASSLVYGNSGNTIYFGEGSWLTVV.

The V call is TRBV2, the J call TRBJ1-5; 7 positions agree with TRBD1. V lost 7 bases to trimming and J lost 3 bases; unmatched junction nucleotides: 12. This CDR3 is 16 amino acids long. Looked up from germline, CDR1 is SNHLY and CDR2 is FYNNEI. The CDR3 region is CASTLTRGQINQPQHF. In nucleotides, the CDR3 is TGTGCCAGCACCCTCACTCGGGGACAGATCAATCAGCCCCAGCATTTT.

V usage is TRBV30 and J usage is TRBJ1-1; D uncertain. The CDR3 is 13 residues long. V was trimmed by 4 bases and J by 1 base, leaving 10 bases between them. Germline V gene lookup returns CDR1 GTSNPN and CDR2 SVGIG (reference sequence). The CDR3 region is CAWNRHPNTEAFF. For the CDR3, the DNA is TGTGCCTGGAACCGACATCCGAACACTGAAGCTTTCTTT.

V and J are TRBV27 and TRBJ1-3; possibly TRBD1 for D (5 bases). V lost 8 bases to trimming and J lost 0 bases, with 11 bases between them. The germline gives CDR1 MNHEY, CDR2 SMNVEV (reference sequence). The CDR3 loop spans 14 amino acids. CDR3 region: CASRSGGSGNTIYF. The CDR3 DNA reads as TGTGCCAGCCGCTCGGGGGGCTCTGGAAACACCATATATTTT.

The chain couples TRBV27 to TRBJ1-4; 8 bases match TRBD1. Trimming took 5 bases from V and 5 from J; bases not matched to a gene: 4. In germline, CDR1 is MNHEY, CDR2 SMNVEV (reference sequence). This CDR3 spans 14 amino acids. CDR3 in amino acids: CASSTRDRNEKLFF. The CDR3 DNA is TGTGCCAGCAGTACCCGGGACAGGAATGAAAAACTGTTTTTT.

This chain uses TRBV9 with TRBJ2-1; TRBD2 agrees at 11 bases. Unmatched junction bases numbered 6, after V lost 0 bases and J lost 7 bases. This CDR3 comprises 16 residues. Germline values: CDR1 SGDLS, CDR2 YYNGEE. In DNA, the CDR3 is TGTGCCAGCAGCGTAGATCTGACTAGCGGGGTTAATGAGCAGTTCTTC. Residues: CASSVDLTSGVNEQFF.

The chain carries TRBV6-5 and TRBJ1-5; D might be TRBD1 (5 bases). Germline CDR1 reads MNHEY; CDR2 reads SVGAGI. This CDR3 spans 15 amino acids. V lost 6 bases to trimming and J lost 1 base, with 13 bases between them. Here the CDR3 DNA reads TGTGCCAGCAGCATTACGGGACCGAGCAATCAGCCCCAGCATTTT. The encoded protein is CASSITGPSNQPQHF.

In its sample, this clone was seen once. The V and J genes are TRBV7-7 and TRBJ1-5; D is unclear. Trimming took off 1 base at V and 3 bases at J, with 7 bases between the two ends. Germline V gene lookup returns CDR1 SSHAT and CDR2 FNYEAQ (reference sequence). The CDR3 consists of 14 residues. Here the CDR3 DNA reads TGTGCCAGCAGCTTAGGGCGGATCAATCAGCCCCAGCATTTT. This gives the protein CASSLGRINQPQHF.

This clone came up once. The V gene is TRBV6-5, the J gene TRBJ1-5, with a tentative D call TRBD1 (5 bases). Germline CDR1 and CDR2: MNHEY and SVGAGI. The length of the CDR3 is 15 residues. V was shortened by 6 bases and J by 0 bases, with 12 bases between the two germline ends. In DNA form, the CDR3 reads TGTGCCAGCAGATCCCACCAGGGTAGCAATCAGCCCCAGCATTTT. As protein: CASRSHQGSNQPQHF.

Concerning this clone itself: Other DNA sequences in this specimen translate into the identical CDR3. The CDR3 region is CASSLDSSYNSPLHF. DNA of the CDR3: TGTGCCAGCAGTTTGGACAGCTCCTATAATTCACCCCTCCACTTT. The chain links TRBV6-5 to TRBJ1-6, with D possibly TRBD1 on 6 matching bases. V lost 4 bases, J lost 0 bases, and 7 bases lay in between. The CDR3 sequence is 15 residues long. The germline CDR1 and CDR2 sequences are MNHEY and SVGAGI.

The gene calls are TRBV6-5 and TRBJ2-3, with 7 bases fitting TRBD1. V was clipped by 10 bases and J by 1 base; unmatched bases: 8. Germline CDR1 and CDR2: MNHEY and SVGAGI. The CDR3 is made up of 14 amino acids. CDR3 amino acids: CANSRGPGTDTQYF. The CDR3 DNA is TGTGCCAATAGTAGGGGGCCCGGCACAGATACGCAGTATTTT.

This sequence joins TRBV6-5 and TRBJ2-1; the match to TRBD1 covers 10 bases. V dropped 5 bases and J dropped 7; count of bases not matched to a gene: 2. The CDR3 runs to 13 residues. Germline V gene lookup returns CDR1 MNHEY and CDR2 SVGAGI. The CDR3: CASSRQGANEQFF. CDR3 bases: TGTGCCAGCAGTAGACAGGGGGCTAATGAGCAGTTCTTC.

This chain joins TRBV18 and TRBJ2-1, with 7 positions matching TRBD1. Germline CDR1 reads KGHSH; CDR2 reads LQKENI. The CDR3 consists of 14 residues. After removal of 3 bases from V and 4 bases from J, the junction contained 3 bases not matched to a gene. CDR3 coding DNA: TGTGCCAGCTCACCGGACAGGTCGTACAATGAGCAGTTCTTC. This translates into CASSPDRSYNEQFF.

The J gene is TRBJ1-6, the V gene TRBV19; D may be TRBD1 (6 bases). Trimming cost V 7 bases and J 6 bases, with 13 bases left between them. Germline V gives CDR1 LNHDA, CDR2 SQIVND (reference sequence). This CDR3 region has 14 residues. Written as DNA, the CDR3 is TGTGCCAGTATCCAGATACAGGGTAATTCACCCCTCCACTTT. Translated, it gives CASIQIQGNSPLHF.

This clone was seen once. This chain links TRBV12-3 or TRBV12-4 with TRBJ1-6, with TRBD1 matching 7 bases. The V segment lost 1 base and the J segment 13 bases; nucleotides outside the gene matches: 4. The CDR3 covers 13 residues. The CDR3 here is CASSLVEGGPLHF. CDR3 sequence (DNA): TGTGCCAGCAGTTTAGTCGAAGGGGGCCCCCTCCACTTT.

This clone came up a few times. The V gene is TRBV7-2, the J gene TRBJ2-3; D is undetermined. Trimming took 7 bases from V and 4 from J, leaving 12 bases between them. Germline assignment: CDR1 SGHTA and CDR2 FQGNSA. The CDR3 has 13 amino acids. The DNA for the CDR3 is TGTGCCAGCAACCTTTATATAGCAGATACGCAGTATTTT. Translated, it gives CASNLYIADTQYF.

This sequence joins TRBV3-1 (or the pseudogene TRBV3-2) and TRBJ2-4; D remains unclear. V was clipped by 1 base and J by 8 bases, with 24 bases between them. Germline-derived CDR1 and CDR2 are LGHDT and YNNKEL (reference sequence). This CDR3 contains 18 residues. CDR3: CASSQAPDLIGNADIQYF. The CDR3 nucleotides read TGTGCCAGCAGCCAAGCCCCTGATCTAATAGGGAATGCGGACATTCAGTACTTC.

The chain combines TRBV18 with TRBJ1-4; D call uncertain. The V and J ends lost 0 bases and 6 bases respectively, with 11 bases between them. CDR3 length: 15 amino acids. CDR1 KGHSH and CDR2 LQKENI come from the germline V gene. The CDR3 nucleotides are TGTGCCAGCTCACCACCGGAGGTCGGGGATGAAAAACTGTTTTTT. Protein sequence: CASSPPEVGDEKLFF.

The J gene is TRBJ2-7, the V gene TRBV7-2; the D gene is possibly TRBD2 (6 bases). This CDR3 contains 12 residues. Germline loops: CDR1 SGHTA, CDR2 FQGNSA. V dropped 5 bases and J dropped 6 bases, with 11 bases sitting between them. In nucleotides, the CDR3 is TGTGCCAGCAGCACTAGGACTATCGAGCAGTACTTC. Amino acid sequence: CASSTRTIEQYF. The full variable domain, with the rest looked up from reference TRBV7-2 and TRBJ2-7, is GAGVSQSPSNKVTEKGKDVELRCDPISGHTALYWYRQSLGQGLEFLIYFQGNSAPDKSGLPSDRFSAERTGGSVSTLTIQRTQQEDSAVYLCASSTRTIEQYFGPGTRLTVT.

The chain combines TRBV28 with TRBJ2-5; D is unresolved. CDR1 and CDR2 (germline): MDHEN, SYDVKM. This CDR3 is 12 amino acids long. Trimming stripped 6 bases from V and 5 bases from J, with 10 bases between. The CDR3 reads CASSDPFETQYF. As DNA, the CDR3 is TGTGCCAGCAGCGACCCCTTCGAGACCCAGTACTTC.

DNA for the CDR3: TGTGAGACGGGATACTATGGCTCCCAACACTATGGCTACACCTTC. Protein: CETGYYGSQHYGYTF. V is TRBV21-1 and J is TRBJ1-2. TRBV21-1 is a recognized pseudogene. The CDR3 spans 15 residues.

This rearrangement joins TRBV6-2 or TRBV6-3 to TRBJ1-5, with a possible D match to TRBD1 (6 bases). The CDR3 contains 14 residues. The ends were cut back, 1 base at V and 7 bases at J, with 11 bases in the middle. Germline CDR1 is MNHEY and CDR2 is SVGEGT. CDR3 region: CASSYYLGQQPQHF. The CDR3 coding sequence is TGTGCCAGCAGTTACTATCTCGGACAGCAGCCCCAGCATTTT.

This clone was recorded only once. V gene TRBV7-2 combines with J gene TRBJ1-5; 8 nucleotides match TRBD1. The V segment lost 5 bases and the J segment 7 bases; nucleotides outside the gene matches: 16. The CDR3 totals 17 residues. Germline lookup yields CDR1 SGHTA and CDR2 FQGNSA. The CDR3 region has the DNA TGTGCCAGCAGCCTGACCGGGACAGGCCCTACCTGGCAGCCCCAGCATTTT. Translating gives CASSLTGTGPTWQPQHF.

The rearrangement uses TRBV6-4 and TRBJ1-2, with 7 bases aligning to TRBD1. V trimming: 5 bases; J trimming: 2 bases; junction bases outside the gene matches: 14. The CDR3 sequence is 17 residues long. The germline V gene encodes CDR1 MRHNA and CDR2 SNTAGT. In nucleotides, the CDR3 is TGTGCCAGCAGTATTGGACAGGAACCACACCTAAACTATGGCTACACCTTC. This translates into CASSIGQEPHLNYGYTF.

CDR3 residues: CASSPPGRPHQHF. The CDR3 region has the DNA TGTGCCAGCTCACCCCCTGGACGACCCCACCAGCATTTT. The V and J genes are TRBV18 and TRBJ1-5, with D uncertain. Germline V CDR1 and CDR2: KGHSH, LQKENI. The length of the CDR3 is 13 residues. Trimming took off 3 bases at V and 12 bases at J, with 15 bases between the two ends.

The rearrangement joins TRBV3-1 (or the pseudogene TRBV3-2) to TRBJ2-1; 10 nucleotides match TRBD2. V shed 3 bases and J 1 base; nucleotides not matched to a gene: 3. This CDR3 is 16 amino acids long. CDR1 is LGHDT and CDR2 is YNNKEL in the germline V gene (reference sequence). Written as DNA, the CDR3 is TGTGCCAGCAGCCAGGATAGCGGGGGGTCCTACAATGAGCAGTTCTTC. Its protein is CASSQDSGGSYNEQFF.

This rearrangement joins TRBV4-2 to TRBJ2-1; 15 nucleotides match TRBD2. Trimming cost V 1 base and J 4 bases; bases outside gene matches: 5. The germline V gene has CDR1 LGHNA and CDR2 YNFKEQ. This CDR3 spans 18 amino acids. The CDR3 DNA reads TGTGCCAGCAGCCAAGGGACTAGCGGGGGGGCGGGTTACAATGAGCAGTTCTTC. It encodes CASSQGTSGGAGYNEQFF.